A single sample is the source of the 32 T cell receptor beta chains below, sequenced in a study of shared clonotypes between healthy human individuals. The protocol was immunoSEQ multiplex PCR, while the TCRdb copy is restricted to in-frame clones and leaves out a portion. This table holds 2 million to 2.5 million clones, approximately 94% found once. Sequences were obtained from naive CD4+ T cells sorted from blood. Noted subset: CD45RA+ positively selected. The receptors were gathered from a man aged 18 to 30 in good health.

CDR3 sequence reads: CASSLRLNTDTQYF. CDR3 sequence (DNA): TGTGCCAGCAGCTTAAGACTAAACACAGATACGCAGTATTTT. The rearrangement uses TRBV5-4 and TRBJ2-3; a possible D gene is TRBD2 (5 bases). The CDR3 spans 14 residues. Germline-derived CDR1 and CDR2 are SGHNT and YYREEE (reference sequence). The V end lost 2 bases, the J end lost 2 bases, and 9 bases lay between the germline ends.

This chain uses TRBV1 with TRBJ1-2. TRBV1 is tagged as a pseudogene. CDR3 length equals 16 residues. DNA of the CDR3: TGCACCAGCAGCCATATAAAGGGAAAGACCTTCTATGGCTACACCTTC. It encodes CTSSHIKGKTFYGYTF.

V usage is TRBV25-1 and J usage is TRBJ1-6; no clear D. V lost 5 bases and J 8 bases, leaving 10 bases between the germline ends. Germline V CDR1 and CDR2: MGHDK, SYGVNS. The CDR3 is 13 residues long. As DNA, the CDR3 is TGTGCCAGCAGTCGGCGGAGGGATTCACCCCTCCACTTT. Its translation: CASSRRRDSPLHF. The full variable domain, in which reference TRBV25-1 and TRBJ1-6 provide the parts outside the CDR3, is EADIYQTPRYLVIGTGKKITLECSQTMGHDKMYWYQQDPGMELHLIHYSYGVNSTEKGDLSSESTVSRIRTEHFPLTLESARPSHTSQYLCASSRRRDSPLHFGNGTRLTVT.

The rearrangement uses TRBV7-2 and TRBJ2-3; D is ambiguous. The CDR3 is made up of 17 amino acids. Per germline, CDR1 SGHTA and CDR2 FQGNSA. V was pared by 2 bases and J by 0 bases, with 15 bases between. The CDR3 coding sequence is TGTGCCAGCAGCTTACCTAGACCAGGCGCCAGCACAGATACGCAGTATTTT. It codes for CASSLPRPGASTDTQYF.

This clone was observed a single time. V usage is TRBV19 and J usage is TRBJ2-7; no firm D call. CDR3 length equals 15 residues. The ends were cut back, 1 base at V and 2 bases at J, with 12 bases in the middle. Germline V gene sequence: CDR1 LNHDA, CDR2 SQIVND (reference sequence). The CDR3 nucleotides are TGTGCCAGTAGTATAGTGGCGACTGACACCTACGAGCAGTACTTC. Protein product: CASSIVATDTYEQYF.

This clone has only one observation. A much larger clone sits a single nucleotide away, making a read error possible. Distinct nucleotide sequences in the sample also encode this CDR3. The chain combines TRBV19 with TRBJ1-2; TRBD1 is a possible D gene (5 bases). Trimming removed 2 bases at V and 0 bases at J, with 7 bases between. CDR1 and CDR2 (germline): LNHDA, SQIVND (reference sequence). This CDR3 has 14 residues. Here the CDR3 DNA reads TGTGCCAGTAGTATAAGGGGACCTAACTATGGCTACACCTTC. Translating gives CASSIRGPNYGYTF. The full variable domain, with the rest looked up from reference TRBV19 and TRBJ1-2, is DGGITQSPKYLFRKEGQNVTLSCEQNLNHDAMYWYRQDPGQGLRLIYYSQIVNDFQKGDIAEGYSVSREKKESFPLTVTSAQKNPTAFYLCASSIRGPNYGYTFGSGTRLTVV.

The chain has TRBV2 and TRBJ2-1; 12 bases align to TRBD2. With 8 bases clipped from V and 5 bases from J, the junction kept 4 bases outside the gene matches. CDR1 and CDR2 (germline): SNHLY, FYNNEI. There are 14 residues in the CDR3. CDR3 residues: CASGGLAGDNEQFF. The CDR3 DNA reads TGTGCCAGCGGGGGACTAGCGGGTGACAATGAGCAGTTCTTC.

This chain connects TRBV19 to TRBJ1-5; no definite D call. Trimming left V 6 bases short and J 3 bases short, with 12 bases between. The V gene's germline CDR1 is LNHDA and CDR2 SQIVND (reference sequence). The CDR3 has 14 residues. DNA for the CDR3: TGTGCCAGTAGCCTACTTGACAACAATCAGCCCCAGCATTTT. It codes for CASSLLDNNQPQHF.

The chain carries TRBV6-4 and TRBJ1-2, with a weak D call TRBD1 (6 bases). The CDR3 sequence is 13 residues long. Germline assignment: CDR1 MRHNA and CDR2 SNTAGT. V lost 2 bases and J lost 6, with 10 bases in between. In DNA, the CDR3 is TGTGCCAGCAGTGACGGGTCAGGGGATGGCTACACCTTC. It specifies CASSDGSGDGYTF.

V and J are TRBV28 and TRBJ1-6; 7 bases match TRBD1. CDR3 length equals 15 residues. The V gene's germline CDR1 is MDHEN and CDR2 SYDVKM. V gave up 8 bases and J gave up 8 bases; unmatched junction bases: 12. This CDR3 is CASCDQQGFYSPLHF. DNA for the CDR3: TGTGCCAGCTGCGACCAACAGGGGTTCTATTCACCCCTCCACTTT.

This sequence joins TRBV9 and TRBJ2-3; 9 bases line up with TRBD1. The V gene end was trimmed by 2 bases and the J gene end by 3 bases; junction bases not matched to a gene: 1. Germline lookup yields CDR1 SGDLS and CDR2 YYNGEE. The CDR3 has 14 amino acids. The CDR3 DNA is TGTGCCAGCAGCGTGGGGACAGGGACAGATACGCAGTATTTT. It encodes CASSVGTGTDTQYF.

V and J are TRBV6-5 and TRBJ2-7; D unclear. Trimming took 7 bases from V and 4 from J, leaving 5 bases between them. CDR1 is MNHEY, CDR2 SVGAGI, per germline. The CDR3 totals 10 residues. CDR3 coding DNA: TGTGCCAGCACGAAGTACGAGCAGTACTTC. As protein: CASTKYEQYF.

J is TRBJ2-3 and V is TRBV6-5; D possibly uses TRBD1 or TRBD2 (6 bases each). The V and J ends lost 2 bases and 5 bases respectively, with 8 bases between them. The CDR3 loop spans 13 amino acids. CDR1 is MNHEY and CDR2 is SVGAGI in the germline V gene. The chain's CDR3 is CASSYEGGDTQYF. For the CDR3, the DNA is TGTGCCAGCAGTTACGAGGGGGGAGATACGCAGTATTTT.

This clone appeared a single time. J is TRBJ2-5 and V is TRBV18; possible D gene TRBD2, 6 bases. The V end lost 4 bases, the J end lost 5 bases, and 14 bases lay between the germline ends. The germline gives CDR1 KGHSH, CDR2 LQKENI. CDR3 length equals 14 residues. CDR3 residues: CASSLSGVLETQYF. The CDR3 DNA reads as TGTGCCAGCTCACTATCGGGGGTCCTGGAGACCCAGTACTTC.

The CDR3 DNA reads TGTGCCAGCAGGGACGACAGGGCATTCACAGATACGCAGTATTTT. It encodes CASRDDRAFTDTQYF. The chain recombines TRBV2 with TRBJ2-3, with 7 positions matching TRBD1. This CDR3 comprises 15 residues. V was pared by 6 bases and J by 2 bases, with 8 bases of the junction left unmatched. Per germline, CDR1 SNHLY and CDR2 FYNNEI.

This clone was detected once. The V and J genes are TRBV29-1 and TRBJ2-6; D is unclear. With 0 bases removed from V and 4 bases from J, the gap between germline ends came to 4 bases. Looked up from germline, CDR1 is SQVTM and CDR2 is ANQGSEA. This CDR3 comprises 13 residues. CDR3 sequence (DNA): TGCAGCGTTGAAGATCCCGGGGCCAACGTCCTGACTTTC. Translating it yields CSVEDPGANVLTF. The full variable domain, rest sourced from reference TRBV29-1 and TRBJ2-6, is SAVISQKPSRDICQRGTSLTIQCQVDSQVTMMFWYRQQPGQSLTLIATANQGSEATYESGFVIDKFPISRPNLTFSTLTVSNMSPEDSSIYLCSVEDPGANVLTFGAGSRLTVL.

The V gene is TRBV6-5, the J gene TRBJ2-5; D is ambiguous. V lost 6 bases and J 5 bases, leaving 13 bases between the germline ends. CDR3 length: 13 residues. Germline assignment: CDR1 MNHEY and CDR2 SVGAGI. Written as DNA, the CDR3 is TGTGCCAGCAGGGCTCCAGGTGGGGAGACCCAGTACTTC. Residues: CASRAPGGETQYF.

The chain is built from TRBV6-5 and TRBJ2-2; TRBD1 or TRBD2 may be the D gene (5 bases each). The CDR3 spans 15 residues. Germline assignment: CDR1 MNHEY and CDR2 SVGAGI. V was cut by 8 bases and J by 4 bases, with 17 bases left in between. The CDR3 sequence is CASSGQGSSTGELFF. CDR3 nucleotides: TGTGCCAGCTCGGGGCAGGGATCCTCCACCGGGGAGCTGTTTTTT.

This clone showed up just once. The chain is built from TRBV6-5 and TRBJ2-1; 8 bases align to TRBD2. V trimming: 10 bases; J trimming: 8 bases; junction bases outside the gene matches: 13. The CDR3 runs 14 residues. Germline V gene data show CDR1 as MNHEY and CDR2 as SVGAGI. The CDR3 loop reads CAISPRAGDDEQFF. CDR3 sequence (DNA): TGTGCCATCAGCCCTCGAGCGGGAGATGATGAGCAGTTCTTC.

The chain uses TRBV6-6 and TRBJ2-3, with D unclear. Trimming removed 2 bases at V and 0 bases at J, with 9 bases between. Germline V gene data show CDR1 as MNHNY and CDR2 as SVGAGI (reference sequence). CDR3 length equals 15 residues. CDR3 amino acids: CASSYISPSTDTQYF. CDR3 sequence (DNA): TGTGCCAGCAGTTACATTAGTCCTAGCACAGATACGCAGTATTTT.

V gene TRBV18 combines with J gene TRBJ2-1; a possible D gene is TRBD2 (6 bases). The germline CDR1 and CDR2 sequences are KGHSH and LQKENI. The V end lost 6 bases, the J end lost 3 bases, and 12 bases lay between the germline ends. There are 14 residues in the CDR3. CDR3 loop: CASSGDSIYNEQFF. The CDR3 region has the DNA TGTGCCAGCTCGGGGGACTCCATCTACAATGAGCAGTTCTTC.

V is TRBV9 and J is TRBJ1-6, with 8 bases fitting TRBD1. CDR3 length: 15 amino acids. J gave up 8 bases and V 4 bases, and 8 bases lay outside the gene matches. Germline assignment: CDR1 SGDLS and CDR2 YYNGEE. In DNA, the CDR3 is TGTGCCAGCAGCTCACAGGGACAGGATTATTCACCCCTCCACTTT. It is translated as CASSSQGQDYSPLHF.

The chain uses TRBV28 and TRBJ2-7, with D perhaps TRBD1 (5 bases). Looked up from germline, CDR1 is MDHEN and CDR2 is SYDVKM. V was pared by 1 base and J by 3 bases, with 13 bases between. The CDR3 has 15 residues. In nucleotides, the CDR3 is TGTGCCAGCAGTTTATCCCAGGGTCGTAACTACGAGCAGTACTTC. This gives the protein CASSLSQGRNYEQYF.

As concerns this clone: At one boundary the junction diverges from the germline segment, which might be a read error. This chain links TRBV7-7 with TRBJ2-2; 9 bases agree with TRBD2. CDR1 and CDR2 (germline): SSHAT, FNYEAQ (reference sequence). The CDR3 covers 15 residues. CDR3 amino acids: CASSTGTSYGGELFF. The CDR3 bases are TGTGCTAGCAGCACCGGGACTAGCTATGGCGGGGAGCTGTTTTTT.

The chain links TRBV7-2 to TRBJ2-7; D possibly uses TRBD1 or TRBD2 (5 bases each). V dropped 3 bases and J dropped 7 bases, with 10 bases sitting between them. The CDR3 spans 12 residues. The germline V gene has CDR1 SGHTA and CDR2 FQGNSA. The CDR3: CASSFSGREQYF. CDR3 coding DNA: TGTGCCAGCAGCTTCTCGGGGCGAGAGCAGTACTTC.

V usage is TRBV6-5 and J usage is TRBJ2-7; D is ambiguous. The ends were cut back, 8 bases at V and 0 bases at J, with 17 bases in the middle. Looked up from germline, CDR1 is MNHEY and CDR2 is SVGAGI. The CDR3 consists of 15 residues. CDR3 coding DNA: TGTGCCAGCTCCCTTCACGGACCGAGCTCCTACGAGCAGTACTTC. Its protein is CASSLHGPSSYEQYF.

The genes are TRBV5-4 and TRBJ1-3; D may be TRBD1 (6 bases). V was pared by 0 bases and J by 4 bases, with 11 bases between. There are 15 residues in the CDR3. CDR1 SGHNT and CDR2 YYREEE come from the germline V gene (reference sequence). In DNA, the CDR3 is TGTGCCAGCAGCTTGGCCGGGGGCTTGGGAAACACCATATATTTT. Encoded protein: CASSLAGGLGNTIYF.

This chain connects TRBV5-1 to TRBJ2-5; D possibly corresponds to TRBD1 (5 bases). Germline CDR1 reads SGHRS; CDR2 reads YFSETQ. V lost 0 bases and J 7 bases, leaving 19 bases between the germline ends. This CDR3 region has 16 residues. The CDR3 is CASSLEGQASRGTQYF. For the CDR3, the DNA is TGCGCCAGCAGCTTGGAGGGGCAGGCCTCTCGTGGGACCCAGTACTTC.

The CDR3 DNA is TGTGCCAGTAGCTTACTCACAGGGAATGTGCAGTACTTC. Its protein is CASSLLTGNVQYF. The rearrangement links TRBV19 to TRBJ2-7; possibly TRBD1 for D (6 bases). The CDR3 runs to 13 residues. In germline, CDR1 is LNHDA, CDR2 SQIVND (reference sequence). V lost 6 bases and J 9 bases, leaving 18 bases between the germline ends.

The CDR3 spells CASDRADSNQPQHF. The CDR3 DNA reads TGTGCCAGCGACAGGGCAGATAGCAATCAGCCCCAGCATTTT. This sequence joins TRBV2 and TRBJ1-5, with TRBD1 matching over 7 bases. The CDR3 spans 14 residues. Germline V gives CDR1 SNHLY, CDR2 FYNNEI. J lost 0 bases, V lost 8 bases, and 4 bases had no gene match.

This clone was seen once. The gene calls are TRBV6-4 and TRBJ1-6, with a weak D call TRBD1 (6 bases). The CDR3 runs 15 residues. V was cut by 0 bases and J by 10 bases, with 13 bases left in between. CDR1 MRHNA and CDR2 SNTAGT come from the germline V gene. The CDR3 DNA reads TGTGCCAGCAGTGACTCTCCGGAGGGGGAATCACCCCTCCACTTT. Translated: CASSDSPEGESPLHF.

The rearrangement links TRBV4-3 to TRBJ2-3, with TRBD1 as a possible D gene (5 bases). Germline loops: CDR1 LGHNA, CDR2 YSLEER. The CDR3 has 13 residues. V was clipped by 3 bases and J by 7 bases, with 11 bases between them. The CDR3 here is CASSQDRQNTQYF. The CDR3 nucleotides read TGCGCCAGCAGCCAGGACCGACAGAATACGCAGTATTTT.